This TCR beta chain is from a study of identifying expanded T cells in peripheral blood. Germline loops: CDR1 LGHNT, CDR2 FRNRAP. V was cut by 5 bases and J by 11 bases, with 18 bases left in between. CDR3 length: 13 amino acids. Sequencing used immunoSEQ multiplex PCR; TCRdb keeps in-frame clones, though not all of them. This sample carries around 60,000 clones, over 80% of them seen once, and the ten largest clones take about 18%. This TCR came from a person aged 18 to 70 in good health. This chain connects TRBV12-5 to TRBJ1-1; D is possibly TRBD1 (5 bases). The specimen sequenced was blood. CDR3 region: CASGAGRGDAAFF. The CDR3 DNA reads TGTGCTAGTGGTGCCGGAAGGGGTGACGCGGCTTTCTTT.